This TCR beta chain was sequenced for a study of long-term antiretroviral therapy in people with HIV. Every donor contributed at least one pre-ART and at least two post-ART PBMC samples. Researchers report immunoSEQ v3.0 was run at survey level. TCRdb's copy holds only in-frame clones and misses some; the assay was immunoSEQ multiplex PCR. The sample records about 48,000 clones, about 81% being singletons. Trimming removed 4 bases at V and 3 bases at J, with 8 bases between. Germline assignment: CDR1 SGHNT and CDR2 YYREEE (reference sequence). The CDR3 length is 13 residues. V gene TRBV5-4 combines with J gene TRBJ2-4; D possibly corresponds to TRBD1 (6 bases). Sequenced here: unsorted PBMCs, sampled 0.8 years after starting antiretroviral therapy. This clonotype was sampled from a woman in her late teens or twenties with HIV. CDR3 sequence: CASSGQIKNIQYF. CDR3 sequence (DNA): TGTGCCAGCAGCGGACAGATCAAAAACATTCAGTACTTC.